This is a list of T cell receptor beta chains from one sample in a study of siplizumab effects on memory and regulatory T cells. Clones were sequenced by immunoSEQ multiplex PCR, and TCRdb holds only the in-frame ones, with some missing. The data show fewer than 120,000 clones, 92% seen once. The material sequenced was CD4+ T cells sorted from blood. The receptor set was obtained from a human donor in good health. Each CDR3 is given with its conserved first and last residue. The D gene is left open where the match is weak. Some rows mark clone size as missing; the rest say once, few, many or name a class of expanded clone.

clone_size	cdr3_length	v_call	d_call	j_call	cdr3_aa	cdr3_nt
NA	13	TRBV6-6	TRBD1	TRBJ1-2	CASSYGTGGGYTF	TGTGCCAGCAGTTACGGGACAGGGGGTGGCTACACCTTC
NA	13	TRBV5-5	NA	TRBJ1-2	CASSLDLDKGYTF	TGTGCCAGCAGCTTGGATTTGGACAAAGGCTACACCTTC
once	14	TRBV19	NA	TRBJ2-6	CASSIVTGANVLTF	TGTGCCAGTAGTATAGTAACCGGGGCCAACGTCCTGACTTTC
NA	11	TRBV20-1	NA	TRBJ2-5	CANGEQETQYF	TGCGCCAACGGGGAGCAAGAGACCCAGTACTTC
NA	14	TRBV9	NA	TRBJ1-2	CASSPQGSNYGYTF	TGTGCCAGCAGCCCACAGGGAAGTAACTATGGCTACACCTTC
NA	17	TRBV15	TRBD1	TRBJ2-7	CATSRDLTATGPHEQYF	TGTGCCACCAGCAGAGATCTGACCGCGACAGGGCCCCACGAGCAGTACTTC
NA	17	TRBV19	TRBD2	TRBJ2-7	CASSTRQSGTSKGEQYF	TGTGCCAGTAGTACGCGCCAGAGTGGGACTAGTAAAGGCGAGCAGTACTTC
NA	17	TRBV5-1	TRBD1	TRBJ1-3	CASSLEGTGSSGNTIYF	TGCGCCAGCAGCTTGGAAGGGACAGGGTCATCTGGAAACACCATATATTTT
NA	12	TRBV6-5	NA	TRBJ2-7	CASGRGSAEQYF	TGTGCCAGCGGAAGGGGTTCTGCCGAGCAGTACTTC
NA	15	TRBV10-3	NA	TRBJ1-1	CAVWDITRGHTEAFF	TGTGCCGTCTGGGACATAACCCGAGGGCACACTGAAGCTTTCTTT
NA	17	TRBV4-1	TRBD2	TRBJ2-2	CASSRAGGAPNTGELFF	TGCGCCAGCAGCCGAGCGGGGGGCGCCCCCAACACCGGGGAGCTGTTTTTT
NA	15	TRBV7-6	NA	TRBJ1-1	CASSLGRAVNTEAFF	TGTGCCAGCAGCTTAGGCAGGGCGGTGAACACTGAAGCTTTCTTT
NA	19	TRBV5-4	TRBD2	TRBJ2-1	CASTPKSSGGKSSYNEQFF	TGTGCCAGCACCCCAAAGTCTAGCGGGGGGAAGAGCTCCTACAATGAGCAGTTCTTC
NA	13	TRBV7-9	NA	TRBJ1-1	CASTASVGSEAFF	TGTGCCAGCACCGCCTCCGTAGGGTCTGAAGCTTTCTTT
few	17	TRBV5-1	NA	TRBJ2-1	CASSVEGGRGSDNEQFF	TGCGCCAGCAGCGTGGAGGGCGGCAGGGGGTCGGACAATGAGCAGTTCTTC
NA	15	TRBV10-2	TRBD1	TRBJ2-2	CASSERQGVAGELFF	TGCGCCAGCAGTGAGCGTCAGGGGGTTGCCGGGGAGCTGTTTTTT
NA	15	TRBV19	NA	TRBJ1-3	CASNTAPRTGGTIYF	TGTGCCAGTAACACGGCTCCTCGGACTGGGGGCACCATATATTTT
NA	15	TRBV11-3	TRBD2	TRBJ2-1	CASSFRGRSGSEQFF	TGTGCCAGCAGCTTTCGCGGGAGGTCGGGGAGTGAGCAGTTCTTC
NA	13	TRBV6-6	TRBD1	TRBJ1-4	CASKGTVVEKLFF	TGTGCCAGCAAAGGGACAGTGGTTGAAAAACTGTTTTTT
NA	14	TRBV2	NA	TRBJ2-4	CASSERMGWDIQYF	TGTGCCAGCAGTGAAAGGATGGGCTGGGACATTCAGTACTTC
NA	10	TRBV2	NA	TRBJ2-1	CASGRYEQFF	TGTGCCAGCGGTCGATATGAGCAGTTCTTC
NA	12	TRBV30	NA	TRBJ1-1	CAWTPGNTEAFF	TGTGCCTGGACCCCGGGGAACACTGAAGCTTTCTTT
NA	16	TRBV7-2	NA	TRBJ1-3	CASSPRDGSSGNTIYF	TGTGCCAGCAGCCCCCGTGACGGCAGCTCTGGAAACACCATATATTTT
NA	15	TRBV28	NA	TRBJ1-6	CASSKRGTYNSPLHF	TGTGCCAGCAGTAAGAGGGGTACCTATAATTCACCCCTCCACTTT
NA	12	TRBV6-1	NA	TRBJ1-2	CASEEGTHGYTF	TGTGCCAGCGAGGAAGGGACCCATGGCTACACCTTC
NA	16	TRBV29-1	TRBD1	TRBJ2-7	CSVEDPTRQGIYEQYF	TGCAGCGTTGAAGATCCCACTCGACAGGGTATTTACGAGCAGTACTTC
once	13	TRBV6-6	NA	TRBJ2-7	CASSYPSGGEQYF	TGTGCCAGCAGTTACCCTTCCGGAGGTGAGCAGTACTTC
NA	13	TRBV19	TRBD1	TRBJ1-1	CASSDRAITEAFF	TGTGCCAGTAGCGACAGGGCAATCACTGAAGCTTTCTTT
NA	15	TRBV6-5	NA	TRBJ1-1	CASSNRGLGGTEAFF	TGTGCCAGCAGCAACCGGGGCCTTGGAGGTACTGAAGCTTTCTTT
NA	14	TRBV2	NA	TRBJ2-6	CASSGSSGANVLTF	TGTGCCAGCAGTGGGAGCTCTGGGGCCAACGTCCTGACTTTC
NA	14	TRBV29-1	TRBD1	TRBJ1-4	CSARTGGLNEKLFF	TGCAGCGCCAGGACAGGGGGACTTAATGAAAAACTGTTTTTT
NA	13	TRBV7-9	NA	TRBJ2-1	CASSLDRVGEQFF	TGTGCCAGCAGCTTAGACCGGGTCGGAGAGCAGTTCTTC
NA	14	TRBV11-2	NA	TRBJ2-3	CASSPRGLTGTQYF	TGTGCCAGCAGCCCCCGAGGGTTAACGGGGACGCAGTATTTT
NA	14	TRBV21-1	NA	TRBJ1-1	CASIVGWGQTFAFF	TGTGCCAGCATCGTCGGCTGGGGTCAGACTTTTGCTTTCTTT
NA	11	TRBV19	NA	TRBJ2-5	CASSTGETQYF	TGTGCCAGTAGTACAGGGGAGACCCAGTACTTC
NA	17	TRBV5-5	NA	TRBJ2-2	CASSSRSGDSNTGELFF	TGTGCCAGCAGCTCCCGCTCGGGGGACTCGAACACCGGGGAGCTGTTTTTT
NA	17	TRBV5-1	TRBD2	TRBJ2-1	CASSPGTRQSSYNEQFF	TGCGCCAGCAGCCCCGGGACTAGACAAAGCTCCTACAATGAGCAGTTCTTC
NA	15	TRBV6-5	TRBD1	TRBJ2-5	CASSTDRFGGETQYF	TGTGCCAGCAGTACGGACAGGTTCGGTGGGGAGACCCAGTACTTC
NA	13	TRBV9	TRBD1	TRBJ1-2	CASSQDRVYGYTF	TGTGCCAGCAGCCAGGACAGGGTCTATGGCTACACCTTC
NA	15	TRBV7-3	NA	TRBJ2-3	CASSLTGMFTDTQYF	TGTGCCAGCAGCTTAACCGGGATGTTCACAGATACGCAGTATTTT
few	15	TRBV5-1	NA	TRBJ1-5	CASSPLGHGGQPQHF	TGCGCCAGCAGCCCCTTGGGGCATGGAGGTCAGCCCCAGCATTTT
once	14	TRBV2	TRBD2	TRBJ2-3	CASSEALAVDTQYF	TGTGCCAGCAGTGAAGCACTAGCGGTGGATACGCAGTATTTT
NA	15	TRBV18	TRBD1	TRBJ1-6	CASSPAGQGLTPLHF	TGTGCCAGCTCACCAGCGGGACAGGGGCTGACACCCCTCCACTTT
NA	14	TRBV30	TRBD2	TRBJ2-3	CAQGTSGRPDTQYF	TGCGCTCAAGGGACTAGCGGGAGACCAGATACGCAGTATTTT
NA	14	TRBV7-2	TRBD1	TRBJ1-4	CASSSQGAGEKLFF	TGTGCCAGCAGCTCACAGGGGGCAGGAGAAAAACTGTTTTTT
NA	15	TRBV29-1	NA	TRBJ2-1	CSVEGIRVRYNEQFF	TGCAGCGTTGAAGGAATCAGAGTGCGATACAATGAGCAGTTCTTC
NA	15	TRBV7-2	NA	TRBJ2-7	CASSQDGGGPYEQYF	TGTGCCAGCAGCCAAGATGGGGGCGGGCCCTACGAGCAGTACTTC
NA	18	TRBV4-1	NA	TRBJ1-5	CASSSSLGGGYSNQPQHF	TGCGCCAGCAGCTCCTCCCTGGGGGGGGGTTATAGCAATCAGCCCCAGCATTTT
NA	16	TRBV7-9	TRBD1	TRBJ1-2	CASRRSGTGEYYGYTF	TGTGCCAGCAGACGATCCGGGACAGGGGAGTACTATGGCTACACCTTC
few	15	TRBV5-5	NA	TRBJ1-5	CASSPGPGRNQPQHF	TGTGCCAGCAGCCCGGGCCCGGGAAGGAATCAGCCCCAGCATTTT